The sequence of this T cell receptor beta chain was determined in a study of T cell responses to AZD1222 COVID-19 vaccine. For the study at large: The study pooled second doses at about 4 or about 12 weeks. Study conclusions and caveats: A reported finding is that nearly half of spike-specific TCRs target unmutated variant regions. The donors showed a predominance of white British ancestry and of females, with possible underestimation of clonal diversity.

In regard to this clone: Antigen: not known.

The protocol was immunoSEQ multiplex PCR, while the TCRdb copy is restricted to in-frame clones and leaves out a portion. The repertoire consists of 150,000 or so clones, with around 92% occurring once and the leading ten covering approximately 2%. The sequences come from peripheral blood, collected on day 0 of AZD1222 vaccination. The clonotype originates from an adult in good health.

The CDR3 reads CASSPTGLAGTDTQYF. DNA for the CDR3: TGTGCCAGTAGTCCCACGGGACTAGCGGGGACAGATACGCAGTATTTT. The chain employs TRBV19 and TRBJ2-3, with 13 bases identical to TRBD2. The CDR3 is made up of 16 amino acids. V was clipped by 5 bases and J by 3 bases; unmatched bases: 5. Per the germline V gene, CDR1 is LNHDA and CDR2 is SQIVND (reference sequence).